This T cell receptor (beta chain) was identified during a study of T cell responses to AZD1222 COVID-19 vaccine. The germline V gene has CDR1 SGHRS and CDR2 YFSETQ. V was pared by 0 bases and J by 12 bases, with 7 bases between. The CDR3 covers 11 residues. Measured with immunoSEQ multiplex PCR; TCRdb has only the in-frame clones, and not every one. The table records tens of thousands of clones, 86% of them present only once. This TCR was recovered from an adult in good health. J is TRBJ2-1 and V is TRBV5-1; unclear D gene. The specimen comprised peripheral blood, sampled on day 0 of AZD1222 vaccination. CDR3 sequence reads: CASSLERLQFF. CDR3 bases: TGCGCCAGCAGCTTGGAAAGATTGCAGTTCTTC.